Listed here is a single T cell receptor beta chain. Germline CDR1 ENHRY, CDR2 SYGVKD. The CDR3 has 14 residues. V was cut by 6 bases and J by 0 bases, with 12 bases left in between. This entry belongs to a study of blood T cell repertoires in COVID-19. In the study overall: Samples taken during acute and convalescent COVID-19 were collected in the United States, Italy and Spain. In each case, the material was cDNA or gDNA derived from T cells, B-cell-depleted T cells, or PBMCs.

As processed by the authors: Reference gene primer amplification in the assay estimated nucleated cell counts. The repertoire was sequenced with immunoSEQ multiplex PCR; TCRdb's copy has only in-frame clones and lacks some. The DNA was the basis for D and trimming; V, J and clone size are from that table. This sample carries 250,000 to 350,000 clones, roughly 90% of them seen once, and the ten largest clones take around 6.6%. The sequence came from a man aged 18 to 30 who had recovered from COVID-19. The sequencing input was peripheral blood. The V call is TRBV10-3, the J call TRBJ2-7, with D possibly matching TRBD1 (5 bases). CDR3 DNA sequence: TGTGCCATCAGCTCCGACAGAAGCTCCTACGAGCAGTACTTC. This codes for CAISSDRSSYEQYF.